This T cell receptor (beta chain) is drawn from a study of brain metastases from non-small cell lung cancer. Method: immunoSEQ multiplex PCR; TCRdb's copy keeps in-frame clones and lacks some. The sample consists of 2,100 or so clones, around 83% of them appearing once. Losses at the gene ends were 5 bases for V and 1 base for J; bases not matched to a gene: 9. The CDR3 has 16 amino acids. Germline values: CDR1 ENHRY, CDR2 SYGVKD. General study findings and limits: Fewer infiltrating T cells were found in brain metastases than primaries. Compared with their matched primary tumors, about 64% of brain metastases showed expanded T-cell clones.

As for this clone: Its antigen is not identified.

The receptor comes from a donor aged 40 or older with non-small cell lung cancer. Input material: tissue from a brain metastasis. This chain connects TRBV10-3 to TRBJ2-7, with 9 bases fitting TRBD2. CDR3 sequence (DNA): TGTGCCATCAGTCCCGGCGGGGGGGGCTCTTCCTACGAGCAGTACTTC. The encoded protein is CAISPGGGGSSYEQYF.